These T cell receptor beta chains were read from a single sample in a study of blood T cell repertoires in COVID-19. Here immunoSEQ multiplex PCR was the method, and the copy in TCRdb shows in-frame clones only, minus some. The table records 310,000 or so clones, 90% of them present only once. The sample comprised PBMCs or T cells enriched from blood (not recorded which). These receptors were taken from a woman in her 30s who had recovered from COVID-19. Both conserved end residues are part of each CDR3.

V gene	CDR3 protein
TRBV28	CASSRRQPQETQYF
TRBV15	CATSRDGGGETQYF
TRBV5-4	CASTLRGLDEQYF
TRBV5-4	CASSGGQGRYEQYF
TRBV6-2/TRBV6-3	CASSYVLEDEQYF
TRBV9	CASSVAGTYNEQFF
TRBV19	CASSTLAGVNTQYF
TRBV6-2/TRBV6-3	CASSLTRTSGATGELFF
TRBV19	CASSTQGFRETQYF
TRBV7-2	CASSLNGVSPLHF
TRBV18	CASSPPLADTQYF
TRBV7-2	CASRERQGDGEKLFF
TRBV7-6	CASSRVLAGKNNEQFF
TRBV5-4	CASSWGTSQTQYF
TRBV11-1	CASSLGQGTNTGELFF
TRBV4-3	CASSPARAPSSYNEQFF
TRBV5-1	CASSPQGVGYGYTF
TRBV4-3	CASSQTGRNGEQYF
TRBV28	CASSRGDSYEQYF
TRBV9	CASSGQGEGISGGYTF
TRBV7-2	CASRNRGYNSPLHF
TRBV28	CASSPLGGRGPGYTF